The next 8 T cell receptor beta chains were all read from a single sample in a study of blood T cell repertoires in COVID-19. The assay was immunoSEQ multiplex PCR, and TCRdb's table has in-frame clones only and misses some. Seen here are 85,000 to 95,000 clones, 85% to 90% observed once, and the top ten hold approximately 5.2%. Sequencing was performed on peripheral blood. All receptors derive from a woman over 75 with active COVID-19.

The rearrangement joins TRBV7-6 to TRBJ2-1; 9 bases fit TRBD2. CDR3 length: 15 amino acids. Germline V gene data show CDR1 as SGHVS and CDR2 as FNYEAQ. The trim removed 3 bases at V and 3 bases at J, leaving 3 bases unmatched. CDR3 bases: TGTGCCAGCAGCTTTAGCGGGAGTAGCTACAATGAGCAGTTCTTC. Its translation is CASSFSGSSYNEQFF.

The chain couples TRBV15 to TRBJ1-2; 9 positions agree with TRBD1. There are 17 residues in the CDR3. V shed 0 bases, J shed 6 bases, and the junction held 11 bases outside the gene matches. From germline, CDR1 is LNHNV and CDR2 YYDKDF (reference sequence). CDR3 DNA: TGTGCCACCAGCAGAGACCAAATTAGGGACAGGGTCGATGGCTACACCTTC. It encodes CATSRDQIRDRVDGYTF.

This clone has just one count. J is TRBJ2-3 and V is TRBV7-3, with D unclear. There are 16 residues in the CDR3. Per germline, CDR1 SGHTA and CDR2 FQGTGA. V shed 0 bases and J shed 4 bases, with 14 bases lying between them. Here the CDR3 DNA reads TGTGCCAGCAGCTTAACTCGGCCAACGAGCGCAGATACGCAGTATTTT. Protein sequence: CASSLTRPTSADTQYF.

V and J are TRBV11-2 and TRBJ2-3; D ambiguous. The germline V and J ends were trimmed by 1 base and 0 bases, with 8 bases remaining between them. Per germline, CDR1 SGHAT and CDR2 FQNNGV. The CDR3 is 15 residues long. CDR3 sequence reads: CASSLVGRSTDTQYF. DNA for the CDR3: TGTGCCAGCAGCTTAGTTGGCAGAAGCACAGATACGCAGTATTTT.

This CDR3 is CASSMGQGADTQYF. Here the CDR3 DNA reads TGTGCCAGTAGTATGGGACAGGGGGCAGATACGCAGTATTTT. This chain links TRBV19 with TRBJ2-3; 11 positions match TRBD1. Trimming at V came to 3 bases and at J to 4 bases, leaving 0 bases not matched to a gene. CDR1 is LNHDA, CDR2 SQIVND, per germline (reference sequence). The CDR3 runs 14 residues.

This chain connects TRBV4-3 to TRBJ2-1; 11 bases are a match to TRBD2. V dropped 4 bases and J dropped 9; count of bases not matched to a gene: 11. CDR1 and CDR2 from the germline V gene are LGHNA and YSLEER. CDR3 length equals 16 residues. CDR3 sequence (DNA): TGCGCCAGCAGCCCCCGGGGTAGCGGGAGGGCCAGTGAGCAGTTCTTC. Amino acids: CASSPRGSGRASEQFF.

CDR3 sequence: CASSVVQGSDTQYF. DNA for the CDR3: TGTGCCAGCAGCGTAGTGCAGGGGTCAGATACGCAGTATTTT. The rearrangement joins TRBV9 to TRBJ2-3; D perhaps matches TRBD1 (6 bases). V was pared by 0 bases and J by 4 bases, with 9 bases between. CDR1 and CDR2 from the germline V gene are SGDLS and YYNGEE. The CDR3 sequence is 14 residues long.

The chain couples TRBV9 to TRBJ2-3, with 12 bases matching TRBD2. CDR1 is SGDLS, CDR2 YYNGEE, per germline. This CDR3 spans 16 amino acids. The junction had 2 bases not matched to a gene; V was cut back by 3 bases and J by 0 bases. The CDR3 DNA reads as TGTGCCAGCAGCGCCGGGACTAGCGGGAGCACAGATACGCAGTATTTT. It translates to CASSAGTSGSTDTQYF.